The 20 T cell receptor beta chains below come from one sample, sequenced in a study of T cell changes during pregnancy in multiple sclerosis. Generated by immunoSEQ multiplex PCR, the TCRdb table keeps only in-frame clones and is missing some. The repertoire has about 41,000 clones, about 90% of them found once; the top ten carry 10%. Here the sequenced sample was CD8+ T cells from peripheral blood mononuclear cells, taken in the first trimester of pregnancy. These receptors originate from a female donor with multiple sclerosis, enrolled in a pregnancy study.

The CDR3 sequence is CASSLGQEVEAFF. CDR3 nucleotide sequence: TGTGCCAGCAGTCTGGGACAGGAGGTTGAAGCTTTCTTT. This chain uses TRBV2 with TRBJ1-1; TRBD1 matches at 8 bases. With V trimmed by 5 bases and J by 7 bases, 6 bases remained unmatched. The CDR3 has 13 amino acids. The germline V gene has CDR1 SNHLY and CDR2 FYNNEI.

V usage is TRBV7-2 and J usage is TRBJ2-3; 10 bases match TRBD2. V was pared by 4 bases and J by 3 bases, with 4 bases of the junction left unmatched. The CDR3 has 15 amino acids. Germline V lookup: CDR1 SGHTA, CDR2 FQGNSA. CDR3 sequence reads: CASSSSGRSTDTQYF. In nucleotides, the CDR3 is TGTGCCAGCAGCTCTAGCGGGAGATCGACAGATACGCAGTATTTT.

This chain links TRBV5-4 with TRBJ1-1, with no clear D. V was shortened by 2 bases and J by 4 bases, with 3 bases between the two germline ends. CDR3 length: 11 amino acids. Per germline, CDR1 SGHNT and CDR2 YYREEE (reference sequence). CDR3 nucleotide sequence: TGTGCCAGCAGCTTCTCCACTGAAGCTTTCTTT. This translates into CASSFSTEAFF.

This chain links TRBV10-3 with TRBJ2-3; 8 positions match TRBD2. V lost 2 bases, J lost 4 bases, and 8 bases stayed unmatched. Germline CDR1 is ENHRY and CDR2 is SYGVKD. This CDR3 comprises 16 residues. This CDR3 is CAISELLRTSPDTQYF. In DNA, the CDR3 is TGTGCCATCAGTGAGCTCTTAAGGACTAGCCCAGATACGCAGTATTTT.

J is TRBJ2-5 and V is TRBV7-7; 10 bases map to TRBD2. Trimming removed 5 bases from V and 3 bases from J; junction bases left unmatched: 3. The CDR3 loop spans 14 amino acids. Germline V gene lookup returns CDR1 SSHAT and CDR2 FNYEAQ (reference sequence). Here the CDR3 reads CASSQLAGKETQYF. In DNA, the CDR3 is TGTGCCAGCAGCCAACTAGCGGGAAAAGAGACCCAGTACTTC. The variable domain in full, completed from reference TRBV7-7 and TRBJ2-5, reads GAGVSQSPRYKVTKRGQDVTLRCDPISSHATLYWYQQALGQGPEFLTYFNYEAQPDKSGLPSDRFSAERPEGSISTLTIQRTEQRDSAMYRCASSQLAGKETQYFGPGTRLLVL.

The V gene is TRBV5-8, the J gene TRBJ2-1, with 7 positions matching TRBD2. The CDR3 extends over 16 amino acids. V was pared by 5 bases and J by 4 bases, with 12 bases of the junction left unmatched. Germline V gene data show CDR1 as SGHTS and CDR2 as YDEGEE. The CDR3 loop reads CASSSLRGSLYNEQFF. In DNA form, the CDR3 reads TGTGCCAGCAGTTCCTTGCGGGGGTCCCTTTACAATGAGCAGTTCTTC.

The rearrangement uses TRBV19 and TRBJ1-1; D is unclear. Deletions cut 6 bases from V and 2 bases from J, with 10 bases between. The V gene's germline CDR1 is LNHDA and CDR2 SQIVND (reference sequence). The CDR3 has 13 residues. The CDR3 nucleotides read TGTGCCAGTAGATACAGAGTTAACACTGAAGCTTTCTTT. Amino acid sequence: CASRYRVNTEAFF.

In its sample, this clone was seen a few times. The chain carries TRBV2 and TRBJ2-7, with a weak D call TRBD2 (5 bases). The CDR3 is 15 residues long. Germline CDR1 and CDR2: SNHLY and FYNNEI. V was pared by 6 bases and J by 3 bases, with 18 bases between. CDR3 sequence: CASRDLTGVLYEQYF. The CDR3, as DNA: TGTGCCAGCAGGGACCTCACCGGGGTCCTCTACGAGCAGTACTTC.

The chain employs TRBV5-4 and TRBJ1-2; D is uncertain. V was trimmed by 0 bases and J by 4 bases, leaving 19 bases between them. Germline V CDR1 and CDR2: SGHNT, YYREEE (reference sequence). CDR3 length: 17 residues. Written as DNA, the CDR3 is TGTGCCAGCAGCTTGGCCGTAACCGAATACGGGTCCTATGGCTACACCTTC. Amino acids: CASSLAVTEYGSYGYTF.

The gene calls are TRBV5-1 and TRBJ1-1, with TRBD1 as a possible D gene (5 bases). This CDR3 is 15 amino acids long. V was cut by 4 bases and J by 5 bases, with 18 bases left in between. The germline V gene has CDR1 SGHRS and CDR2 YFSETQ. CDR3 DNA: TGCGCCAGCAGCGGACCGGGACTGGTGGGGACTGAAGCTTTCTTT. Translated, it gives CASSGPGLVGTEAFF.

The chain couples TRBV7-2 to TRBJ2-3; the match to TRBD1 covers 10 bases. The germline CDR1 and CDR2 sequences are SGHTA and FQGNSA. The CDR3 runs to 15 residues. V lost 5 bases and J lost 5; bases outside the gene matches: 7. The CDR3 is CASSPSGQGLDTQYF. In nucleotides, the CDR3 is TGTGCCAGCAGCCCCTCGGGACAGGGGTTAGATACGCAGTATTTT.

The chain has TRBV19 and TRBJ2-7; TRBD1 agrees at 7 bases. The junction had 7 bases not matched to a gene; V was cut back by 5 bases and J by 3 bases. The CDR3 runs to 14 residues. CDR1 is LNHDA, CDR2 SQIVND, per germline (reference sequence). CDR3 sequence reads: CASSSTGSLYEQYF. The CDR3 nucleotides read TGTGCCAGTAGTTCGACAGGGAGCCTCTACGAGCAGTACTTC.

This sequence joins TRBV6-5 and TRBJ2-2; a weak D match, TRBD2 (6 bases). Germline-derived CDR1 and CDR2 are MNHEY and SVGAGI. This CDR3 has 14 residues. CDR3 DNA: TGTGCTAGCGGCCAGGGATTAAACACCGGGGAGCTGTTTTTT. Protein product: CASGQGLNTGELFF.

V and J are TRBV5-1 and TRBJ2-7, with TRBD2 identical over 12 bases. Germline-derived CDR1 and CDR2 are SGHRS and YFSETQ. CDR3 length equals 15 residues. The V segment lost 5 bases and the J segment 2 bases; nucleotides outside the gene matches: 5. The CDR3, as DNA: TGCGCCAGCAGAAACGGACTAGCGGGACCCTACGAGCAGTACTTC. The encoded protein is CASRNGLAGPYEQYF.

V gene TRBV10-1 combines with J gene TRBJ2-5, with TRBD2 identical over 10 bases. The J call is uncertain, as TRBJ2-7 better fits the DNA end. This CDR3 region has 14 residues. Germline lookup yields CDR1 WNHNN and CDR2 SYGVQD (reference sequence). The CDR3 is CASSRVLAGSEQYF. The CDR3 DNA reads as TGCGCCAGTTCCCGGGTACTAGCGGGATCCGAGCAGTACTTC.

The chain recombines TRBV7-2 with TRBJ2-7; no firm D call. Trimming left V 2 bases short and J 2 bases short, with 16 bases between. CDR1 SGHTA and CDR2 FQGNSA come from the germline V gene. This CDR3 spans 16 amino acids. CDR3 bases: TGTGCCAGCAGCTTACTCGTACCTAACCATGCCTACGAGCAGTACTTC. This codes for CASSLLVPNHAYEQYF. Together with reference TRBV7-2 and TRBJ2-7, the CDR3 gives the full variable domain: GAGVSQSPSNKVTEKGKDVELRCDPISGHTALYWYRQSLGQGLEFLIYFQGNSAPDKSGLPSDRFSAERTGGSVSTLTIQRTQQEDSAVYLCASSLLVPNHAYEQYFGPGTRLTVT.

The chain recombines TRBV6-5 with TRBJ2-1, with 8 bases matching TRBD1. This CDR3 region has 14 residues. V gave up 6 bases and J gave up 4 bases; unmatched junction bases: 5. The germline V gene encodes CDR1 MNHEY and CDR2 SVGAGI. The CDR3 DNA follows: TGTGCCAGCAGGACCGGGACAGGATACAATGAGCAGTTCTTC. Amino acids: CASRTGTGYNEQFF.

The J gene is TRBJ1-1, the V gene TRBV29-1; no reliable D call. Trimming pared 4 bases from V and 3 bases from J, leaving 12 bases between. From germline, CDR1 is SQVTM and CDR2 ANQGSEA. CDR3 size: 13 residues. CDR3 sequence: CSVVWSSDTEAFF. In nucleotides, the CDR3 is TGCAGCGTTGTTTGGAGCTCGGACACTGAAGCTTTCTTT.

V usage is TRBV7-6 and J usage is TRBJ2-7; 7 bases match TRBD1. Germline CDR1 is SGHVS and CDR2 is FNYEAQ. The trim removed 5 bases at V and 4 bases at J, leaving 11 bases unmatched. CDR3 length: 15 amino acids. CDR3 nucleotide sequence: TGTGCCAGCAGCCCCACGTTGACAGGGCTTTACGAGCAGTACTTC. Amino acids: CASSPTLTGLYEQYF.

This chain uses TRBV6-6 with TRBJ1-1; TRBD1 matches at 8 bases. The CDR3 contains 13 residues. Losses at the gene ends were 2 bases for V and 7 bases for J; bases not matched to a gene: 3. CDR1 MNHNY and CDR2 SVGAGI come from the germline V gene (reference sequence). The CDR3 nucleotides read TGTGCCAGCAGTTACCAGGGGGCGAGTGAAGCTTTCTTT. It encodes CASSYQGASEAFF.